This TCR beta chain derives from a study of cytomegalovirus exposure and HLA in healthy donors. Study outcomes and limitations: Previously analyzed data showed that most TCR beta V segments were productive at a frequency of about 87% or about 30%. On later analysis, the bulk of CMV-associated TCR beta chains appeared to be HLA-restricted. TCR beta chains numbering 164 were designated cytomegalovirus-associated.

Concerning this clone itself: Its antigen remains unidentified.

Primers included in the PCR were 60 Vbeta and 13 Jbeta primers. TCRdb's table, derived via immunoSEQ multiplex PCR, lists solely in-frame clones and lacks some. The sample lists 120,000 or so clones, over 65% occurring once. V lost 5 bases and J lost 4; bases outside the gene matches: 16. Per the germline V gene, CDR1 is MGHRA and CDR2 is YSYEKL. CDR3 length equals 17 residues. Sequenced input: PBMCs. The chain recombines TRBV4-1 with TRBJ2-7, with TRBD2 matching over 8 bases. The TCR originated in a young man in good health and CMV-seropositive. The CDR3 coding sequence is TGCGCCAGCAGCACCCCAATACGGGAGGGAAGGGGTTACGAGCAGTACTTC. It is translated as CASSTPIREGRGYEQYF.